This T cell receptor (beta chain) emerged from a study of early stage breast cancer tumors. TCRdb keeps only in-frame clones here, not all; method: immunoSEQ multiplex PCR. The sample holds several thousand clones; roughly 80% are singletons and the top ten take around 10%. The CDR3 runs 14 residues. The V gene's germline CDR1 is SGHRS and CDR2 YFSETQ. J lost 5 bases, V lost 4 bases, and 8 bases had no gene match. The TCR comes from a person aged 65-85 years with breast cancer. The sequenced material came from normal breast tissue next to the tumor. The chain recombines TRBV5-1 with TRBJ1-1; 7 bases match TRBD1. The CDR3 loop is CASSPATGKTEAFF. The DNA of the CDR3 is TGCGCCAGCAGCCCAGCGACAGGGAAGACTGAAGCTTTCTTT.